The 28 T cell receptor beta chains below were found in one sample sequenced in a study of blood T cells in healthy people across ages. Together with a sample-barcoded 5' primer, a J-beta primer mix was included in a second PCR lasting about 7 to 12 cycles. TCRdb reanalysed the 5' RACE reads using MiXCR and keeps one entry per CDR3 protein. The sample has roughly 1.5 million distinct CDR3 sequences, about 45% seen once. The sample comprised blood. The receptors come from a woman between 18 and 30 years old in good health.

J is TRBJ1-2 and V is TRBV3-1, with a weak D call TRBD1 (5 bases). V was trimmed by 4 bases and J by 0 bases, leaving 15 bases between them. Germline V lookup: CDR1 LGHDT, CDR2 YNNKEL (reference sequence). The CDR3 contains 16 residues. Here the CDR3 DNA reads TGTGCCAGCAGCCCACGTGGGGGAGAGGCTAACTATGGCTACACCTTC. This codes for CASSPRGGEANYGYTF.

This clonotype was seen repeatedly, ten times or more. The rearrangement uses TRBV13 and TRBJ1-4, with TRBD1 matching over 8 bases. Trimming took 5 bases from V and 8 from J; bases not matched to a gene: 4. Germline loops: CDR1 PRHDT, CDR2 FYEKMQ (reference sequence). The CDR3 sequence is 13 residues long. CDR3 loop: CASSTGGGEKLFF. DNA for the CDR3: TGTGCCAGCAGCACAGGGGGAGGAGAAAAACTGTTTTTT.

The chain recombines TRBV7-9 with TRBJ1-1; D is undetermined. Trimming left V 5 bases short and J 0 bases short, with 10 bases between. The CDR3 has 14 residues. CDR1 SEHNR and CDR2 FQNEAQ come from the germline V gene (reference sequence). CDR3 bases: TGTGCCAGCAGCCAGGTGCAACTGAACACTGAAGCTTTCTTT. Translating it yields CASSQVQLNTEAFF.

This chain links TRBV11-2 with TRBJ2-3; 10 bases align to TRBD2. Germline CDR1 SGHAT, CDR2 FQNNGV. The CDR3 sequence is 17 residues long. The J segment lost 1 base and the V segment lost 2 bases, leaving 6 bases of the junction unmatched. The DNA for the CDR3 is TGTGCCAGCAGCTTACCGCTCCTAGCGGGGGGCACAGATACGCAGTATTTT. It yields the protein CASSLPLLAGGTDTQYF.

At least ten counts were recorded for this clonotype. The rearrangement joins TRBV11-2 to TRBJ2-1, with 11 bases aligning to TRBD2. This CDR3 spans 16 amino acids. CDR1 SGHAT and CDR2 FQNNGV come from the germline V gene. Unmatched junction bases numbered 8, after V lost 6 bases and J lost 4 bases. The CDR3 region is CASRPLAGVIYNEQFF. The CDR3 DNA follows: TGTGCCAGCAGACCACTAGCGGGGGTGATTTACAATGAGCAGTTCTTC.

The chain uses TRBV9 and TRBJ1-2; D is perhaps TRBD1 (6 bases). Trimming removed 4 bases from V and 3 bases from J, with 13 bases in between. Germline V gene data show CDR1 as SGDLS and CDR2 as YYNGEE. This CDR3 spans 14 amino acids. The CDR3 DNA follows: TGTGCCAGCAGCTCAGGGGAGGGAGACTATGGCTACACCTTC. It codes for CASSSGEGDYGYTF.

At least ten counts were recorded for this clonotype. Mismatch with germline at one junction end may stem from a read error. V usage is TRBV4-1 and J usage is TRBJ2-7; D is unresolved. Germline CDR1 is MGHRA and CDR2 is YSYEKL. There are 15 residues in the CDR3. The CDR3 bases are TGTGCCAGCAGCCAAGATCGTGTGAGCTCCTACGAGCAGTACTTC. Translation: CASSQDRVSSYEQYF.

This clonotype was observed a handful of times. The chain links TRBV20-1 to TRBJ1-2, with a tentative D call TRBD1 (5 bases). The germline V gene has CDR1 DFQATT and CDR2 SNEGSKA (reference sequence). CDR3 length: 13 residues. V lost 4 bases and J lost 2, with 11 bases in between. CDR3 region: CSANRDYNYGYTF. CDR3 nucleotides: TGCAGTGCTAACCGGGACTACAACTATGGCTACACCTTC.

Notes on this clonotype: At one end the junction does not follow the germline gene, possibly because of a read error. This chain uses TRBV20-1 with TRBJ1-1; 8 nucleotides match TRBD1. The CDR3 extends over 13 amino acids. Germline-derived CDR1 and CDR2 are DFQATT and SNEGSKA (reference sequence). CDR3 bases: TGCAGTGCTACCACGACAGGGGCCACTGAAGTTTTCTTT. It codes for CSATTTGATEVFF.

V usage is TRBV7-2 and J usage is TRBJ2-3, with 7 bases aligning to TRBD2. The CDR3 has 15 amino acids. The V and J ends lost 1 base and 3 bases, in that order; junction bases with no gene match: 4. Germline lookup yields CDR1 SGHTA and CDR2 FQGNSA. CDR3 amino acids: CASSLGASGTDTQYF. Here the CDR3 DNA reads TGTGCCAGCAGCTTAGGAGCTAGCGGAACAGATACGCAGTATTTT.

Concerning this clonotype: Mismatch with germline at one junction end may stem from a read error. The J gene is TRBJ2-7, the V gene TRBV18; 9 bases match TRBD1. The CDR3 is 14 amino acids. From germline, CDR1 is KGHSH and CDR2 LQKENI. The DNA of the CDR3 is TGTGCCAGCTCACCTCGGACAGGGGAAGGCGAGCAGTACTTT. This translates into CASSPRTGEGEQYF.

This clonotype was seen many times. The chain joins TRBV5-1 to TRBJ2-3; no reliable D call. This CDR3 comprises 16 residues. Germline values: CDR1 SGHRS, CDR2 YFSETQ. The V end lost 1 base, the J end lost 0 bases, and 12 bases lay between the germline ends. The CDR3 nucleotides are TGCGCCAGCAGCTTGCTCCCACCGTCCAGCACAGATACGCAGTATTTT. Translating gives CASSLLPPSSTDTQYF.

The J gene is TRBJ1-4, the V gene TRBV20-1; perhaps TRBD1 as D (6 bases). The CDR3 extends over 16 amino acids. V was trimmed by 1 base and J by 6 bases, leaving 18 bases between them. Per the germline V gene, CDR1 is DFQATT and CDR2 is SNEGSKA (reference sequence). CDR3 loop: CSARGTAKGGHEKLFF. CDR3 nucleotides: TGCAGTGCTAGAGGGACGGCCAAGGGGGGGCATGAAAAACTGTTTTTT.

The V and J genes are TRBV2 and TRBJ2-3; D is ambiguous. The CDR3 runs 14 residues. Looked up from germline, CDR1 is SNHLY and CDR2 is FYNNEI. Trimming shortened V by 8 bases and J by 3 bases, and 15 bases separated the two germline ends. The CDR3, as DNA: TGTGCCAGCGCAAGAGATTATAGGACAGATACGCAGTATTTT. Protein: CASARDYRTDTQYF. The full variable domain, with the rest looked up from reference TRBV2 and TRBJ2-3, is EPEVTQTPSHQVTQMGQEVILRCVPISNHLYFYWYRQILGQKVEFLVSFYNNEISEKSEIFDDQFSVERPDGSNFTLKIRSTKLEDSAMYFCASARDYRTDTQYFGPGTRLTVL.

The J gene is TRBJ1-4, the V gene TRBV12-3 or TRBV12-4, with a weak D call TRBD1 (6 bases). The CDR3 consists of 14 residues. The V and J ends lost 5 bases and 12 bases respectively, with 19 bases between them. CDR3 DNA: TGTGCCAGCAGTATAACAGGGTTTGGAGAGGAACTGTTTTTT. Its protein is CASSITGFGEELFF.

This chain links TRBV20-1 with TRBJ2-4; maybe TRBD2 (5 bases). Judging by the DNA end, TRBJ2-7 fits better; the J call may be wrong. CDR1 is DFQATT, CDR2 SNEGSKA, per germline (reference sequence). The CDR3 is 13 amino acids. The CDR3 sequence is CSARDLAGNEQYF. CDR3 DNA: TGCAGTGCTAGAGATTTGGCCGGGAACGAGCAGTACTTC.

The chain couples TRBV6-1 to TRBJ1-2; tentatively, D is TRBD1 (6 bases). Germline V gene sequence: CDR1 MNHNS, CDR2 SASEGT. Trimming cost V 6 bases and J 4 bases, with 12 bases left between them. The CDR3 consists of 13 residues. The CDR3 DNA follows: TGTGCCAGCAGAAACACAGGGATCTATGGCTACACCTTC. Amino acid sequence: CASRNTGIYGYTF.

This chain joins TRBV4-2 and TRBJ2-1, with 10 positions matching TRBD2. Looked up from germline, CDR1 is LGHNA and CDR2 is YNFKEQ. The V segment lost 0 bases and the J segment 4 bases; nucleotides outside the gene matches: 9. The CDR3 contains 18 residues. This CDR3 reads CASSQDPPLAGVYNEQFF. The CDR3 coding sequence is TGTGCCAGCAGCCAAGATCCCCCGCTAGCGGGAGTTTACAATGAGCAGTTCTTC.

V is TRBV6-6 and J is TRBJ2-3; D call uncertain. The germline V gene has CDR1 MNHNY and CDR2 SVGAGI (reference sequence). The ends were cut back, 6 bases at V and 8 bases at J, with 9 bases in the middle. This CDR3 comprises 11 residues. The DNA for the CDR3 is TGTGCCAGCAGCTTCACCTTTACGCAGTATTTT. Translation: CASSFTFTQYF.

This clonotype occurred a few times. The J gene is TRBJ2-1, the V gene TRBV7-3; TRBD2 aligns across 13 bases. J gave up 5 bases and V 5 bases, and 9 bases lay outside the gene matches. In germline, CDR1 is SGHTA, CDR2 FQGTGA. CDR3 size: 17 residues. The CDR3 reads CASSVLAGGVNNNEQFF. DNA for the CDR3: TGTGCCAGCAGCGTACTAGCGGGAGGGGTCAACAACAATGAGCAGTTCTTC. Together with reference TRBV7-3 and TRBJ2-1, the CDR3 gives the full variable domain: GAGVSQTPSNKVTEKGKYVELRCDPISGHTALYWYRQSLGQGPEFLIYFQGTGAADDSGLPNDRFFAVRPEGSVSTLKIQRTERGDSAVYLCASSVLAGGVNNNEQFFGPGTRLTVL.

V and J are TRBV5-1 and TRBJ2-7; D is undetermined. The germline CDR1 and CDR2 sequences are SGHRS and YFSETQ. V was cut by 1 base and J by 3 bases, with 11 bases left in between. CDR3 size: 14 residues. Here the CDR3 DNA reads TGCGCCAGCAGCTTGACCGTAGCCGACTACGAGCAGTACTTC. This encodes CASSLTVADYEQYF.

The chain has TRBV6-2 or TRBV6-3 and TRBJ1-1; D may be TRBD1 (6 bases). CDR3 length: 13 amino acids. The V end was cut by 2 bases, the J end by 7 bases, with 11 bases between. Germline CDR1 and CDR2: MNHEY and SVGEGT. The CDR3 DNA reads as TGTGCCAGCAGTTACCGGACAGAGTTTGAAGCTTTCTTT. It is translated as CASSYRTEFEAFF.

The J gene is TRBJ2-7, the V gene TRBV6-5; 8 bases fit TRBD1. After removal of 5 bases from V and 7 bases from J, the junction contained 16 bases not matched to a gene. Germline-derived CDR1 and CDR2 are MNHEY and SVGAGI. The CDR3 runs 16 residues. The CDR3 reads CASSQTGTGAYNEQYF. The CDR3, as DNA: TGTGCCAGCAGTCAAACCGGGACAGGAGCCTACAATGAGCAGTACTTC.

V is TRBV3-1 and J is TRBJ2-1; D not resolved. V gave up 7 bases and J gave up 7 bases, with 14 bases separating them. CDR3 length equals 13 residues. Germline lookup yields CDR1 LGHDT and CDR2 YNNKEL (reference sequence). CDR3 nucleotide sequence: TGTGCCAGCAATAAGGGCAGTGCGAATGAGCAGTTCTTC. This translates into CASNKGSANEQFF.

J is TRBJ1-5 and V is TRBV29-1, with D tentatively TRBD1 (6 bases). V lost 6 bases, J lost 3 bases, and 12 bases lay in between. Germline CDR1 and CDR2: SQVTM and ANQGSEA. The CDR3 sequence is 13 residues long. CDR3 protein: CSVATGPNQPQHF. In DNA form, the CDR3 reads TGCAGCGTCGCGACAGGTCCCAATCAGCCCCAGCATTTT.

J is TRBJ1-2 and V is TRBV18; D is ambiguous. From germline, CDR1 is KGHSH and CDR2 LQKENI. This CDR3 is built from 16 residues. V was shortened by 1 base and J by 4 bases, with 16 bases between the two germline ends. Here the CDR3 DNA reads TGTGCCAGCTCACCACAACCTACCGACGGGGTCTATGGCTACACCTTC. It translates to CASSPQPTDGVYGYTF.

The J gene is TRBJ2-1, the V gene TRBV20-1, with 9 bases matching TRBD1. The J call may be incorrect, as the DNA end agrees better with TRBJ2-7. Germline loops: CDR1 DFQATT, CDR2 SNEGSKA (reference sequence). The CDR3 length is 14 residues. The CDR3 bases are TGCAGTGCCCCGGGACAGGGCTACGACAATGAGCAGTACTTC. Encoded protein: CSAPGQGYDNEQYF.

The chain links TRBV6-5 to TRBJ2-7; TRBD1 matches at 7 bases. This CDR3 comprises 13 residues. Germline V gene lookup returns CDR1 MNHEY and CDR2 SVGAGI. V lost 8 bases and J lost 0; bases outside the gene matches: 4. In nucleotides, the CDR3 is TGTGCCAGCTTTAGGACAGGCTCCTACGAGCAGTACTTC. Translation gives CASFRTGSYEQYF.